The 8 T cell receptor beta chains in this list originate from one sample, sequenced in a study of cytomegalovirus exposure and HLA in healthy donors. Both 60 Vbeta primers and 13 Jbeta primers went into the PCR. TCRdb keeps only in-frame clones here, not all; method: immunoSEQ multiplex PCR. The sample lists 210,000 or so clones; about 90% were seen once. Sequences were obtained from PBMCs. These receptor sequences come from a man aged 30 to 39 in good health and CMV-seronegative.

The gene calls are TRBV28 and TRBJ1-4; 10 bases match TRBD1. V gave up 8 bases and J gave up 7 bases; unmatched junction bases: 16. The CDR3 sequence is 17 residues long. Germline V gene sequence: CDR1 MDHEN, CDR2 SYDVKM. DNA of the CDR3: TGTGCCAGCGGCTCAGAGGACAGGGGGAACTTGGGTGAAAAACTGTTTTTT. Residues: CASGSEDRGNLGEKLFF.

The chain has TRBV6-5 and TRBJ1-2; 9 positions match TRBD1. Trimming took 6 bases from V and 7 from J; bases not matched to a gene: 6. This CDR3 spans 13 amino acids. The germline gives CDR1 MNHEY, CDR2 SVGAGI. CDR3 DNA: TGTGCCAGCAGCCCGGACAGGGGCGGTGGCTACACCTTC. Its translation: CASSPDRGGGYTF.

The rearrangement links TRBV7-9 to TRBJ2-3; tentative D call: TRBD1 (6 bases). The V and J ends lost 4 bases and 9 bases respectively, with 17 bases between them. This CDR3 has 14 amino acids. Germline V gene sequence: CDR1 SEHNR, CDR2 FQNEAQ (reference sequence). CDR3 nucleotides: TGTGCCAGCAGCTACCGACAGGCGGGTCTGACGCAGTATTTT. Encoded protein: CASSYRQAGLTQYF.

Remarks on this clone: The junction differs from germline at one of its ends, possibly a read error. This chain links TRBV7-9 with TRBJ1-6, with 9 bases matching TRBD1. Germline CDR1 and CDR2: SEHNR and FQNEAQ (reference sequence). The CDR3 contains 14 residues. This chain's CDR3 is CSSSQTGGNSPLHF. The CDR3, as DNA: TGTTCCAGCAGCCAGACAGGGGGAAATTCACCCCTCCACTTT.

Note on this clone: Other DNA sequences from this sample encode an identical CDR3 as well. The chain couples TRBV28 to TRBJ2-7; D perhaps matches TRBD2 (5 bases). The CDR3 totals 17 residues. Deletions cut 4 bases from V and 0 bases from J, with 19 bases between. CDR1 and CDR2 from the germline V gene are MDHEN and SYDVKM. The CDR3 sequence is CASSWRSTRTSSYEQYF. CDR3 nucleotide sequence: TGTGCCAGCAGTTGGAGGAGTACGCGGACCAGCTCCTACGAGCAGTACTTC.

V is TRBV19 and J is TRBJ1-5; D perhaps matches TRBD1 (5 bases). Germline V gives CDR1 LNHDA, CDR2 SQIVND (reference sequence). This CDR3 region has 16 residues. The ends were cut back, 3 bases at V and 6 bases at J, with 18 bases in the middle. This CDR3 is CASSIPLRQGLQPQHF. In nucleotides, the CDR3 is TGTGCCAGTAGTATTCCCTTGCGGCAGGGCCTTCAGCCCCAGCATTTT.

The rearrangement links TRBV19 to TRBJ2-6; D perhaps matches TRBD1 (5 bases). Between the trimmed V and J ends, which lost 1 base and 1 base, there was a span of 17 bases. The CDR3 has 19 residues. The germline CDR1 and CDR2 sequences are LNHDA and SQIVND (reference sequence). Here the CDR3 DNA reads TGTGCCAGTAGTATAGTTGGCAGGGTGTTCCTTTCTGGGGCCAACGTCCTGACTTTC. It encodes CASSIVGRVFLSGANVLTF. The full variable domain, completed using reference TRBV19 and TRBJ2-6, is DGGITQSPKYLFRKEGQNVTLSCEQNLNHDAMYWYRQDPGQGLRLIYYSQIVNDFQKGDIAEGYSVSREKKESFPLTVTSAQKNPTAFYLCASSIVGRVFLSGANVLTFGAGSRLTVL.

The V and J genes are TRBV28 and TRBJ2-7; TRBD1 aligns across 8 bases. The germline V gene has CDR1 MDHEN and CDR2 SYDVKM. With 3 bases clipped from V and 4 bases from J, the junction kept 5 bases outside the gene matches. CDR3 length equals 14 residues. In DNA, the CDR3 is TGTGCCAGCAGTTTTTCGGACAGGGAATACGAGCAGTACTTC. As protein: CASSFSDREYEQYF. Full variable domain (remainder filled in from reference TRBV28 and TRBJ2-7): DVKVTQSSRYLVKRTGEKVFLECVQDMDHENMFWYRQDPGLGLRLIYFSYDVKMKEKGDIPEGYSVSREKKERFSLILESASTNQTSMYLCASSFSDREYEQYFGPGTRLTVT.